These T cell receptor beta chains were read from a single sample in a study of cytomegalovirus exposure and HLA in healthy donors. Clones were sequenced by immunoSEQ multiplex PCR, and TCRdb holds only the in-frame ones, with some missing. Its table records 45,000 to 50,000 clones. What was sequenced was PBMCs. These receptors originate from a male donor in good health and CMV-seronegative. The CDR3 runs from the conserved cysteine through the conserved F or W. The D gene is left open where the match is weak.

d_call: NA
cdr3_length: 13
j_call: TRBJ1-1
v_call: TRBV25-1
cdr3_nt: TGTGCCAGCAGTGAATCGGCGGGGACTGAAGCTTTCTTT
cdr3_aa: CASSESAGTEAFF

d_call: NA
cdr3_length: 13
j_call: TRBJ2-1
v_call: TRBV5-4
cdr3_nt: TGTGCCAGCAGCTCTTCAGAAAACAATGAGCAGTTCTTC
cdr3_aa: CASSSSENNEQFF

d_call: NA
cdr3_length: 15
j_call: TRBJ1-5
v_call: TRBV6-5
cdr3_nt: TGTGCCAGCAGTTACTCGACTGTTTCCAATCAGCCCCAGCATTTT
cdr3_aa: CASSYSTVSNQPQHF

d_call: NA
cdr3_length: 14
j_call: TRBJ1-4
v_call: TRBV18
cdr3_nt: TGTGCCAGCTCACCGACAGGAACTAATGAAAAACTGTTTTTT
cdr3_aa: CASSPTGTNEKLFF

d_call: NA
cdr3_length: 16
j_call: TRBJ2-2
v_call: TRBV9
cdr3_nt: TGTGCCAGCAGCGTAGATCCGAGACAAGGCACCGGGGAGCTGTTTTTT
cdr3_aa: CASSVDPRQGTGELFF

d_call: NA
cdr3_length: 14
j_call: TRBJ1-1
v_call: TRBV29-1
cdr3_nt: TGCAGCGCCACGGGGGGGAGGACGAACACTGAAGCTTTCTTT
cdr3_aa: CSATGGRTNTEAFF

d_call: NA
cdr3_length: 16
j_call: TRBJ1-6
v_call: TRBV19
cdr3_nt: TGTGCCAGTATCCAACAGGGTAGCTCCTATAATTCACCCCTCCACTTT
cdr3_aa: CASIQQGSSYNSPLHF

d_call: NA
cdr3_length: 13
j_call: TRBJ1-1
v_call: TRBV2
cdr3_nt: TGTGCCAGCAGTGAGGGGCTTAGGACTGAAGCTTTCTTT
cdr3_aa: CASSEGLRTEAFF

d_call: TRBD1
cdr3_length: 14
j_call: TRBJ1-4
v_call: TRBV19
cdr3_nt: TGTGCCAGTAGTTCAGGACAGGATAATGAAAAACTGTTTTTT
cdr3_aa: CASSSGQDNEKLFF

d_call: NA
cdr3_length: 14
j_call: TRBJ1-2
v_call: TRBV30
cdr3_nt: TGTGCCTGGAGTCTAGACAGCAACCACTATGGCTACACCTTC
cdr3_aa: CAWSLDSNHYGYTF

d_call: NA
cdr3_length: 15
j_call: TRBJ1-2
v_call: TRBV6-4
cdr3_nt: TGTGCCAGCAGTGACTCTCCGGAACTAGCCTATGGCTACACCTTC
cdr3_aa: CASSDSPELAYGYTF

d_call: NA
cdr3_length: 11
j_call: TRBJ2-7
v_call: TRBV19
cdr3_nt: TGTGCCAGTAGTTCCCGTTACGAGCAGTACTTC
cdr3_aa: CASSSRYEQYF

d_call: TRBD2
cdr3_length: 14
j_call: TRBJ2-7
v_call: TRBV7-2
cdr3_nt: TGTGCCAGCAGCCCACTGGCGGGGGGCCACGAGCAGTACTTC
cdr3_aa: CASSPLAGGHEQYF

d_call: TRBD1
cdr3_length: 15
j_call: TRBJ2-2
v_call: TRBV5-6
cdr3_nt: TGTGCCAGCAGCTTGAGGGGGCTGTCCGGCGGGGAGCTGTTTTTT
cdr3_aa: CASSLRGLSGGELFF

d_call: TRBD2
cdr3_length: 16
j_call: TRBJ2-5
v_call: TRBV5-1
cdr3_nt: TGCGCCAGCAGCTTGGGACTAGCGGGTACACAAGAGACCCAGTACTTC
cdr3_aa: CASSLGLAGTQETQYF

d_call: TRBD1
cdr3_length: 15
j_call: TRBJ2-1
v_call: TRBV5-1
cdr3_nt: TGCGCCAGCAGCACCGGGACAGGGTTGACCGGAGAGCAGTTCTTC
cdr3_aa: CASSTGTGLTGEQFF

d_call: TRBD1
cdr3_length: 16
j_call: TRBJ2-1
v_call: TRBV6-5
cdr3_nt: TGTGCCAGCAGTTACTACCCGTCCAGGACAGGGAATGAGCAGTTCTTC
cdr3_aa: CASSYYPSRTGNEQFF

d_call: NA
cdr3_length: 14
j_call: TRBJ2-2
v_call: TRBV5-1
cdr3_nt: TGCGCCAGCAGCTTGGGCCAGGGAATCGGGGAGCTGTTTTTT
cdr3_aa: CASSLGQGIGELFF

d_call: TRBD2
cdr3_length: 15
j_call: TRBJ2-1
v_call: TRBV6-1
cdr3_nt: TGTGCCAGCAGTGAATCTCTAGCGGGGGACAATGAGCAGTTCTTC
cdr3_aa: CASSESLAGDNEQFF

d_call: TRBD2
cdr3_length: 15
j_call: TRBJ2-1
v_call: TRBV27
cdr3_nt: TGTGCCAGCTCTCCTCTAGCGGGAGCCGACAATGAGCAGTTCTTC
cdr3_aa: CASSPLAGADNEQFF

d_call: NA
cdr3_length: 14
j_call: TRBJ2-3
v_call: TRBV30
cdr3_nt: TGTGCCTGGAGTGTCCCCCAGAGGGGGGGGACGCAGTATTTT
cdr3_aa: CAWSVPQRGGTQYF

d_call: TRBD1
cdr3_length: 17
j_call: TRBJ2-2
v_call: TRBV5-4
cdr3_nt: TGTGCCAGCAGCTTGGCCTCAAGACAGGGGATAACCGGGGAGCTGTTTTTT
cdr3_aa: CASSLASRQGITGELFF

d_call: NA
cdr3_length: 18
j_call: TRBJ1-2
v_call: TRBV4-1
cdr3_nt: TGCGCCAGCAGCCAAGTAGTTTCAGGGCTCGGATCTAACTATGGCTACACCTTC
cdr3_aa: CASSQVVSGLGSNYGYTF

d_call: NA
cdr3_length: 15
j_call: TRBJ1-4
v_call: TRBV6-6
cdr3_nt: TGTGCCAGCAGTTACTCGGCCCTGGGGCGGGAAAAACTGTTTTTT
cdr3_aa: CASSYSALGREKLFF

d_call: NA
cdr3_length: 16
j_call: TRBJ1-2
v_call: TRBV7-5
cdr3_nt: TGTGCCAGAAGCTTCAGGGTCAGGGGACTATCGGGAGGCTACACCTTC
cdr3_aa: CARSFRVRGLSGGYTF

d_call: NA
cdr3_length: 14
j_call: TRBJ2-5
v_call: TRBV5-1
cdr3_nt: TGCGCCAGCAGCATAGACAGATTCGGTGAAACCCAGTACTTC
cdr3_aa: CASSIDRFGETQYF

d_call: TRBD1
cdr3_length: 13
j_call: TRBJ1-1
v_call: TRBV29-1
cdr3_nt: TGCAGCGTCCCCGGACAGGAGGGGACTGAAGCTTTCTTT
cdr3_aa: CSVPGQEGTEAFF

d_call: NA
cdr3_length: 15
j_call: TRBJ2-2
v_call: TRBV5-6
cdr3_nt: TGTGCCAGCAGCACCGGGACAACGAACACCGGGGAGCTGTTTTTT
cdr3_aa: CASSTGTTNTGELFF

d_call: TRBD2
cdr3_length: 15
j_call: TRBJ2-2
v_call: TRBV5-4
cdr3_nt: TGTGCCAGCAGCTTCTCGGGACTAGACACCGGGGAGCTGTTTTTT
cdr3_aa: CASSFSGLDTGELFF

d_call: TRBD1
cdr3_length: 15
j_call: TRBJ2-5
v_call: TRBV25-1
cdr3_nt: TGTGCCAGCAGCCTCCGGACAGGGATCGCCGAGACCCAGTACTTC
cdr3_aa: CASSLRTGIAETQYF

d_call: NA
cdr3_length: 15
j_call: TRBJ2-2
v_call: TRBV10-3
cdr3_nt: TGTGCCATCAGTGAGTCGATGGGGGGTACCGGGGAGCTGTTTTTT
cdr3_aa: CAISESMGGTGELFF

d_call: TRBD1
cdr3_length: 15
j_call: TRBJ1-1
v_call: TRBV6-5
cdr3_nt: TGTGCCAGCAGTTATTCGCCGGGACAGCTTAACGAAGCTTTCTTT
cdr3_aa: CASSYSPGQLNEAFF

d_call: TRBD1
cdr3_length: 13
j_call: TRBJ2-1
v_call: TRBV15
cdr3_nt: TGTGCCACCAGCAGAGAACAGGGGCGGGAGCAGTTCTTC
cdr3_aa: CATSREQGREQFF

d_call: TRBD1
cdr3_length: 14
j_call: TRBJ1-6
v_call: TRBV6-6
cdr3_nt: TGTGCCAGCAGCGTAGGACAGGGTTCTTCACCCCTCCACTTT
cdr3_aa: CASSVGQGSSPLHF

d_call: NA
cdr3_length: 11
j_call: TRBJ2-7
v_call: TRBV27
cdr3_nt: TGTGCCAGCAGTTCCACCTACGAGCAGTACTTC
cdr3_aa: CASSSTYEQYF

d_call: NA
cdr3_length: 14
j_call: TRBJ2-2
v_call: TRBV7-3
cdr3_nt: TGTGCCAGCAGCTCCCAACTAGTGCGCGGGGAGCTGTTTTTT
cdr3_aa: CASSSQLVRGELFF

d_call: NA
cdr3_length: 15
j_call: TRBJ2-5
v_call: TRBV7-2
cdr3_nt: TGTGCCAGCAGCTTACGGGTAGCTACCCAAGAGACCCAGTACTTC
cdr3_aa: CASSLRVATQETQYF

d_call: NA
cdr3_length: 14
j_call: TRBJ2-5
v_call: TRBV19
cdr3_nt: TGTGCCAGTAGTATCCAGGGATTGGTAGAGACCCAGTACTTC
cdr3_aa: CASSIQGLVETQYF

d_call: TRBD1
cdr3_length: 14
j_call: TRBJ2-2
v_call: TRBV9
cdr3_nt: TGTGCCAGCAGCACGGGACAGGGGATCGGGGAGCTGTTTTTT
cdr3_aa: CASSTGQGIGELFF

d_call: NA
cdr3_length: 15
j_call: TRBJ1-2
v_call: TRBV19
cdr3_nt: TGTGCCAGTAACTCGGGTGGCCCAGGGAAAAGTGGCTACACCTTC
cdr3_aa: CASNSGGPGKSGYTF

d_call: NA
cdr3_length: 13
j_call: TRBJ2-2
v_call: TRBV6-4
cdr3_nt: TGTGCCAGCAGTGACACGAGCACCGGGGAGCTGTTTTTT
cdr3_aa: CASSDTSTGELFF

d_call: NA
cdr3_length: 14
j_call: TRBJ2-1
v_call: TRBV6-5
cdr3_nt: TGTGCCAGCAGTAACCGGGTTGGAGACAATGAGCAGTTCTTC
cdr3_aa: CASSNRVGDNEQFF